The 24 T cell receptor beta chains below come from one sample, sequenced in a study of siplizumab effects on memory and regulatory T cells. Sequenced by immunoSEQ multiplex PCR; TCRdb stores in-frame clones only, minus some. Here the sample spans about 100,000 clones, about 94% being singletons. The sample comprised non-Treg CD4+ T cells sorted from blood. These receptors were taken from a human donor in good health.

This clone has just one count. J is TRBJ2-7 and V is TRBV7-9, with D uncertain. The V and J ends lost 5 bases and 4 bases respectively, with 18 bases between them. Germline V lookup: CDR1 SEHNR, CDR2 FQNEAQ (reference sequence). The CDR3 runs to 15 residues. The CDR3 reads CASSSDRTVGYEQYF. CDR3 in DNA: TGTGCCAGCAGCAGCGACCGGACCGTAGGGTACGAGCAGTACTTC.

The V call is TRBV18, the J call TRBJ2-7; TRBD2 aligns across 9 bases. Trimming removed 1 base from V and 2 bases from J; junction bases left unmatched: 6. The CDR3 has 16 amino acids. Germline V gene sequence: CDR1 KGHSH, CDR2 LQKENI. CDR3 DNA: TGTGCCAGCTCACCACGCTCAGCTAGCGGGGCCTACGAGCAGTACTTC. This gives the protein CASSPRSASGAYEQYF.

The V and J genes are TRBV30 and TRBJ1-5, with TRBD1 matching 8 bases. Unmatched junction bases numbered 2, after V lost 3 bases and J lost 4 bases. This CDR3 has 13 residues. Germline V lookup: CDR1 GTSNPN, CDR2 SVGIG (reference sequence). The CDR3 loop reads CAWRTGGNQPQHF. For the CDR3, the DNA is TGTGCCTGGAGAACAGGGGGGAATCAGCCCCAGCATTTT.

The chain uses TRBV19 and TRBJ1-6, with a possible D match to TRBD1 (5 bases). Germline V lookup: CDR1 LNHDA, CDR2 SQIVND (reference sequence). V lost 9 bases, J lost 7 bases, and 16 bases lay in between. The CDR3 totals 14 residues. The CDR3 loop reads CASTPRQNNSPLHF. The CDR3, as DNA: TGTGCCAGCACCCCCAGACAGAACAATTCACCCCTCCACTTT. The full variable domain, in which reference TRBV19 and TRBJ1-6 provide the parts outside the CDR3, is DGGITQSPKYLFRKEGQNVTLSCEQNLNHDAMYWYRQDPGQGLRLIYYSQIVNDFQKGDIAEGYSVSREKKESFPLTVTSAQKNPTAFYLCASTPRQNNSPLHFGNGTRLTVT.

Only one count was recorded for this clone. V usage is TRBV27 and J usage is TRBJ1-2; no firm D call. The CDR3 length is 13 residues. Germline V gene data show CDR1 as MNHEY and CDR2 as SMNVEV (reference sequence). V shed 5 bases and J shed 3 bases, with 10 bases lying between them. Here the CDR3 reads CASSVTGDYGYTF. The CDR3 DNA is TGTGCCAGCAGTGTTACCGGGGACTATGGCTACACCTTC.

The chain recombines TRBV28 with TRBJ2-2, with unresolved D. The CDR3 spans 18 residues. The germline V gene encodes CDR1 MDHEN and CDR2 SYDVKM. The ends were cut back, 5 bases at V and 1 base at J, with 20 bases in the middle. The CDR3 DNA is TGTGCCAGCAGTCCATACTCGAAAAAAGGCGTGAACACCGGGGAGCTGTTTTTT. Its translation: CASSPYSKKGVNTGELFF. The full variable domain, completed using reference TRBV28 and TRBJ2-2, is DVKVTQSSRYLVKRTGEKVFLECVQDMDHENMFWYRQDPGLGLRLIYFSYDVKMKEKGDIPEGYSVSREKKERFSLILESASTNQTSMYLCASSPYSKKGVNTGELFFGEGSRLTVL.

V usage is TRBV7-8 and J usage is TRBJ2-3; tentative D call: TRBD2 (6 bases). Trimming cost V 4 bases and J 2 bases, with 16 bases left between them. CDR1 SGHVS and CDR2 FQNEAQ come from the germline V gene. This CDR3 comprises 16 residues. The CDR3 here is CASSWASAGITDTQYF. The CDR3 coding sequence is TGTGCCAGCAGCTGGGCTAGCGCGGGGATCACAGATACGCAGTATTTT.

The chain carries TRBV2 and TRBJ2-1; 9 bases map to TRBD2. V was clipped by 7 bases and J by 10 bases; unmatched bases: 11. CDR1 is SNHLY and CDR2 is FYNNEI in the germline V gene. The CDR3 length is 14 residues. CDR3 in amino acids: CASINEREVGEQFF. The CDR3 region has the DNA TGTGCCAGCATTAATGAGCGGGAGGTGGGAGAGCAGTTCTTC.

This clone has just a few counts. This chain links TRBV28 with TRBJ1-1; 9 bases line up with TRBD1. V lost 4 bases, J lost 0 bases, and 9 bases stayed unmatched. In germline, CDR1 is MDHEN, CDR2 SYDVKM. CDR3 size: 17 residues. This CDR3 is CASSSPTGGSMNTEAFF. The CDR3 DNA follows: TGTGCCAGCAGTTCTCCTACAGGGGGCAGTATGAACACTGAAGCTTTCTTT.

The chain has TRBV11-2 and TRBJ2-7; D may be TRBD1 (6 bases). V lost 5 bases and J lost 1, with 12 bases in between. Germline CDR1 is SGHAT and CDR2 is FQNNGV. The CDR3 extends over 14 amino acids. The CDR3 region has the DNA TGTGCCAGCAGCCCAGGAACAGGGTCCTACGAGCAGTACTTC. Amino acids: CASSPGTGSYEQYF.

The chain employs TRBV27 and TRBJ2-4; 10 nucleotides match TRBD1. The CDR3 has 16 amino acids. Trimming removed 5 bases from V and 6 bases from J; junction bases left unmatched: 10. Germline CDR1 reads MNHEY; CDR2 reads SMNVEV (reference sequence). The CDR3 region is CASSQSRGQGINIQYF. CDR3 nucleotide sequence: TGTGCCAGCAGTCAGTCAAGGGGACAGGGGATAAACATTCAGTACTTC.

Remarks on this clone: The junction shows a germline mismatch at one end, possibly a read error. J is TRBJ1-1 and V is TRBV7-9; D not certain. The V gene's germline CDR1 is SEHNR and CDR2 FQNEAQ (reference sequence). The CDR3 has 12 amino acids. The CDR3 DNA follows: TGTGCCAGCATGGGCGGAAACAATGAAGCTTTCTTT. It translates to CASMGGNNEAFF.

The chain employs TRBV29-1 and TRBJ2-5, with D possibly TRBD2 on 6 matching bases. The CDR3 runs 12 residues. V lost 8 bases, J lost 2 bases, and 12 bases lay in between. Germline V gene sequence: CDR1 SQVTM, CDR2 ANQGSEA. The CDR3 sequence is CSLGLSQETQYF. The CDR3 DNA is TGCAGCCTAGGACTATCTCAAGAGACCCAGTACTTC.

This rearrangement joins TRBV6-5 to TRBJ2-7; 7 bases are shared with TRBD2. Germline values: CDR1 MNHEY, CDR2 SVGAGI. Trimming at V came to 3 bases and at J to 3 bases, leaving 5 bases not matched to a gene. The CDR3 runs to 14 residues. The CDR3 reads CASSYGGRLYEQYF. The CDR3 coding sequence is TGTGCCAGCAGTTATGGCGGGAGACTCTACGAGCAGTACTTC.

V and J are TRBV5-5 and TRBJ1-2; D is possibly TRBD1 (5 bases). The CDR3 loop spans 15 amino acids. Trimming shortened V by 4 bases and J by 5 bases, and 18 bases separated the two germline ends. The germline gives CDR1 SGHKS, CDR2 YYEKEE (reference sequence). This chain's CDR3 is CASSHRGSREYGYTF. The CDR3 nucleotides read TGTGCCAGCAGCCACCGGGGGAGCAGGGAGTATGGCTACACCTTC.

The rearrangement uses TRBV19 and TRBJ2-6; the D gene is possibly TRBD1 (5 bases). The V end was cut by 6 bases, the J end by 0 bases, with 9 bases between. This CDR3 region has 15 residues. Germline loops: CDR1 LNHDA, CDR2 SQIVND (reference sequence). This chain's CDR3 is CASRIDSSGANVLTF. The CDR3 DNA reads TGTGCCAGTAGGATCGACAGCTCTGGGGCCAACGTCCTGACTTTC.

V gene TRBV13 combines with J gene TRBJ2-1; no clear D. The CDR3 loop spans 16 amino acids. Germline-derived CDR1 and CDR2 are PRHDT and FYEKMQ (reference sequence). V was pared by 2 bases and J by 2 bases, with 13 bases between. Written as DNA, the CDR3 is TGTGCCAGCAGCTTATCGGGTCTTTATCCCTACAATGAGCAGTTCTTC. Its protein is CASSLSGLYPYNEQFF.

The chain recombines TRBV27 with TRBJ2-5; possibly TRBD1 or TRBD2 for D (5 bases each). Per the germline V gene, CDR1 is MNHEY and CDR2 is SMNVEV (reference sequence). The CDR3 totals 11 residues. Trimming stripped 8 bases from V and 7 bases from J, with 11 bases between. CDR3 in DNA: TGTGCCAGCCAAAAGAGGGGGACCCAGTACTTC. Translation gives CASQKRGTQYF.

This sequence joins TRBV2 and TRBJ1-3; D unresolved. CDR3 length: 14 amino acids. Germline CDR1 is SNHLY and CDR2 is FYNNEI. V was shortened by 5 bases and J by 2 bases, with 10 bases between the two germline ends. CDR3 in amino acids: CASSSTGTGNTIYF. CDR3 DNA: TGTGCCAGCAGTTCGACCGGGACTGGAAACACCATATATTTT.

The V and J genes are TRBV5-6 and TRBJ1-2; D perhaps matches TRBD1 (6 bases). The CDR3 length is 16 residues. In germline, CDR1 is SGHDT, CDR2 YYEEEE. The ends were cut back, 0 bases at V and 4 bases at J, with 16 bases in the middle. The CDR3, as DNA: TGTGCCAGCAGCTTGGCCCAGGTCAGGGGATCCTATGGCTACACCTTC. Amino acid sequence: CASSLAQVRGSYGYTF. The whole variable domain, remainder taken from reference TRBV5-6 and TRBJ1-2, is DAGVTQSPTHLIKTRGQQVTLRCSPKSGHDTVSWYQQALGQGPQFIFQYYEEEERQRGNFPDRFSGHQFPNYSSELNVNALLLGDSALYLCASSLAQVRGSYGYTFGSGTRLTVV.

The chain carries TRBV4-1 and TRBJ2-3; D unclear. CDR1 and CDR2 from the germline V gene are MGHRA and YSYEKL. The V end lost 0 bases, the J end lost 7 bases, and 8 bases lay between the germline ends. The CDR3 covers 13 residues. Here the CDR3 reads CASSQDLTNTQYF. DNA of the CDR3: TGCGCCAGCAGCCAAGATTTAACGAATACGCAGTATTTT.

This chain uses TRBV7-9 with TRBJ2-3; possibly TRBD1 for D (6 bases). V was cut by 3 bases and J by 2 bases, with 12 bases left in between. Germline CDR1 is SEHNR and CDR2 is FQNEAQ (reference sequence). This CDR3 is built from 15 residues. The DNA of the CDR3 is TGTGCCAGCAGCTTCCGGACAGCGAACACAGATACGCAGTATTTT. Protein sequence: CASSFRTANTDTQYF.

The chain links TRBV4-1 to TRBJ1-2; the match to TRBD1 covers 9 bases. The V gene's germline CDR1 is MGHRA and CDR2 YSYEKL. This CDR3 spans 16 amino acids. With V trimmed by 1 base and J by 8 bases, 11 bases remained unmatched. DNA for the CDR3: TGCGCCAGCAGCCAAGCGGGACAGGGAGGTTTGGGAGGCTACACCTTC. The encoded protein is CASSQAGQGGLGGYTF.

The V call is TRBV5-1, the J call TRBJ1-6; 7 bases map to TRBD1. Germline V CDR1 and CDR2: SGHRS, YFSETQ. This CDR3 has 17 amino acids. J gave up 0 bases and V 4 bases, and 7 bases lay outside the gene matches. The CDR3, as DNA: TGCGCCAGCAGCCAGCAGGGACAGAGCTCCTATAATTCACCCCTCCACTTT. Protein sequence: CASSQQGQSSYNSPLHF.